One T cell receptor (beta chain) is described in this entry. It has no known antigen specificity. The sample holds no much larger clone one base away, and base qualities are not on file. The CDR3 goes from the cysteine to the phenylalanine over 14 residues. CDR3 DNA only is kept here, 42 bases in frame from base 1. Trimming at the junction amounts to 1 base on V and 6 bases on J, and the germline ends lie 10 bases apart. Sequences SNHLY (CDR1) and FYNNEI (CDR2) are obtained from the germline V gene. Preparation of the library involved the immunoSEQ multiplex PCR assay. TCRdb carries this immuneACCESS record with in-frame sequences only. Its versions omit some clonotypes, under half of them owing to an unresolved V gene in the studies checked, with the rest unexplained. Recorded for this sample are 55,000 to 85,000 clones; about 97% of them occurred a single time. In total, the top ten clones hold approximately 0.25% of the sample.

The record originates from a study of technical replicates of blood from a handful of donors (dated by TCRdb to about 2017). Sequencing was done on a sample of T cells isolated from PBMCs. The receptor was isolated from a human donor in good health. The sequence is built from TRBV2 and TRBJ1-5, with TRBD1 tentatively as D gene (5 bases match). DNA sequence: TGTGCCAGCAGTGAAGGCAGGGCCGGTCAGCCCCAGCATTTT. It translates to CASSEGRAGQPQHF.